These 14 T cell receptor beta chains were all obtained from the same sample, sequenced in a study of cytomegalovirus exposure and HLA in healthy donors (dated by TCRdb to between 2016 and 2019). Libraries came from the immunoSEQ multiplex PCR assay. For the multiplex PCR, a mixture combining 60 forward primers for TCR Vbeta segments and 13 reverse primers for TCR Jbeta segments was used. Not all clones reach the TCRdb copy of this immuneACCESS table, which keeps in-frame sequences only. Checked studies attribute under half of the gap to unresolved V genes and leave the rest unexplained. Within this sample are 90,000 to 110,000 clones, with around 70% of them counted one time only. 4.5% to 5.5% of the sample is held by the ten biggest clonotypes. The specimen sequenced was PBMCs. The receptors were sampled from a woman in her 70s in good health and CMV-seropositive.

On this clone: Additional DNA sequences in this sample encode the identical CDR3. The chain couples TRBV20-1 to TRBJ2-5; no definite D call. Trimming took 3 bases from V and 1 from J, leaving 3 bases between them. Germline V gene sequence: CDR1 DFQATT, CDR2 SNEGSKA (reference sequence). This CDR3 is built from 11 residues. The CDR3 DNA reads TGCAGTGCTAGGGCCCAAGAGACCCAGTACTTC. Translating it yields CSARAQETQYF.

In DNA, the CDR3 is TGTGCCAGCAGTGAAAGTCTGGGGACTAGCACGAATGAGCAGTTCTTC. Translation: CASSESLGTSTNEQFF. The rearrangement links TRBV2 to TRBJ2-1; 9 positions agree with TRBD2. CDR3 length: 16 residues. Germline lookup yields CDR1 SNHLY and CDR2 FYNNEI. Losses at the gene ends were 2 bases for V and 7 bases for J; bases not matched to a gene: 9.

This sequence joins TRBV11-1 and TRBJ2-2; possibly TRBD1 or TRBD2 for D (5 bases each). The CDR3 is 16 residues long. CDR1 and CDR2 from the germline V gene are SGHAT and FQDESV (reference sequence). The germline V and J ends were trimmed by 5 bases and 11 bases, with 24 bases remaining between them. Here the CDR3 reads CASSLGLPGQGKELFF. CDR3 sequence (DNA): TGTGCCAGCAGCCTAGGACTCCCCGGGCAGGGAAAAGAGCTGTTTTTT.

The table lists this clone with a few counts. V gene TRBV5-8 combines with J gene TRBJ1-1; a possible D gene is TRBD1 (5 bases). Germline V gives CDR1 SGHTS, CDR2 YDEGEE. This CDR3 is built from 15 residues. Deletions cut 3 bases from V and 1 base from J, with 13 bases between. CDR3 region: CASSSGMQGNTEAFF. The CDR3 region has the DNA TGTGCCAGCAGCTCTGGCATGCAGGGGAACACTGAAGCTTTCTTT.

V is TRBV5-8 and J is TRBJ1-1; D is uncertain. The germline gives CDR1 SGHTS, CDR2 YDEGEE. Trimming removed 1 base at V and 1 base at J, with 14 bases between. The CDR3 loop spans 16 amino acids. Here the CDR3 reads CASSLFTGLRNTEAFF. CDR3 in DNA: TGTGCCAGCAGCTTGTTTACCGGACTTAGGAACACTGAAGCTTTCTTT.

The V gene is TRBV19, the J gene TRBJ2-1; tentatively, D is TRBD1 (6 bases). The CDR3 extends over 17 amino acids. Germline V gene data show CDR1 as LNHDA and CDR2 as SQIVND (reference sequence). The germline V and J ends were trimmed by 6 bases and 0 bases, with 18 bases remaining between them. The CDR3 is CASSRPDRLSSYNEQFF. CDR3 sequence (DNA): TGTGCCAGTAGCCGACCGGACAGATTGAGCTCCTACAATGAGCAGTTCTTC.

The chain couples TRBV7-8 to TRBJ2-7, with TRBD1 matching 7 bases. The CDR3 loop spans 16 amino acids. Trimming removed 6 bases from V and 1 base from J; junction bases left unmatched: 12. Germline CDR1 reads SGHVS; CDR2 reads FQNEAQ. The CDR3 sequence: CASSPPWAGGSYEQYF. CDR3 DNA: TGTGCCAGCAGTCCGCCATGGGCAGGGGGTTCCTACGAGCAGTACTTC. The full variable domain, completed using reference TRBV7-8 and TRBJ2-7, is GAGVSQSPRYKVAKRGQDVALRCDPISGHVSLFWYQQALGQGPEFLTYFQNEAQLDKSGLPSDRFFAERPEGSVSTLKIQRTQQEDSAVYLCASSPPWAGGSYEQYFGPGTRLTVT.

The chain couples TRBV13 to TRBJ1-1, with TRBD1 identical over 7 bases. Germline V CDR1 and CDR2: PRHDT, FYEKMQ (reference sequence). This CDR3 has 16 amino acids. V shed 4 bases and J 3 bases; nucleotides not matched to a gene: 11. The CDR3 is CASSYRDSERHTEAFF. The CDR3 region has the DNA TGTGCCAGCAGCTACCGGGACAGTGAACGACACACTGAAGCTTTCTTT. Using reference TRBV13 and TRBJ1-1 for the parts outside the CDR3, the full variable domain is AAGVIQSPRHLIKEKRETATLKCYPIPRHDTVYWYQQGPGQDPQFLISFYEKMQSDKGSIPDRFSAQQFSDYHSELNMSSLELGDSALYFCASSYRDSERHTEAFFGQGTRLTVV.

This clone has only one observation. The genes are TRBV28 and TRBJ2-3, with TRBD2 as a possible D gene (5 bases). The germline V gene has CDR1 MDHEN and CDR2 SYDVKM. The CDR3 runs to 14 residues. Trimming took 5 bases from V and 6 from J, leaving 15 bases between them. The CDR3 protein is CASSIPLVHDTQYF. CDR3 sequence (DNA): TGTGCCAGCAGTATTCCACTAGTCCACGATACGCAGTATTTT.

V and J are TRBV7-2 and TRBJ2-7, with D possibly TRBD1 on 5 matching bases. The CDR3 length is 13 residues. Germline lookup yields CDR1 SGHTA and CDR2 FQGNSA. V gave up 3 bases and J gave up 5 bases, with 11 bases separating them. The CDR3 sequence is CASSFAGINEQYF. The CDR3 DNA follows: TGTGCCAGCAGCTTCGCAGGGATCAACGAGCAGTACTTC. The variable domain in full, with the rest retrieved from reference TRBV7-2 and TRBJ2-7, is GAGVSQSPSNKVTEKGKDVELRCDPISGHTALYWYRQSLGQGLEFLIYFQGNSAPDKSGLPSDRFSAERTGGSVSTLTIQRTQQEDSAVYLCASSFAGINEQYFGPGTRLTVT.

This clone was recorded only once. The gene calls are TRBV6-1 and TRBJ1-2; 7 nucleotides agree with TRBD1. The J segment lost 4 bases and the V segment lost 0 bases, leaving 2 bases of the junction unmatched. The germline V gene encodes CDR1 MNHNS and CDR2 SASEGT. This CDR3 is built from 14 residues. CDR3: CASSEAGQLYGYTF. CDR3 nucleotide sequence: TGTGCCAGCAGTGAAGCGGGACAGCTCTATGGCTACACCTTC.

The V gene is TRBV5-4, the J gene TRBJ1-1; no firm D call. The V end was cut by 0 bases, the J end by 5 bases, with 8 bases between. The CDR3 is 13 amino acids. Germline V CDR1 and CDR2: SGHNT, YYREEE (reference sequence). CDR3 nucleotide sequence: TGTGCCAGCAGCTTGGGTGACTGGACTGAAGCTTTCTTT. It translates to CASSLGDWTEAFF.

This clone is a singleton in its sample. The chain couples TRBV10-3 to TRBJ2-7, with 9 bases identical to TRBD1. CDR3 size: 14 residues. Germline lookup yields CDR1 ENHRY and CDR2 SYGVKD. Germline trimming cut 3 bases from V and 6 bases from J; bases unmatched to any gene: 6. In DNA, the CDR3 is TGTGCCATCAGTGAAGGAGGACAGGGGTCCGAGCAGTACTTC. As protein: CAISEGGQGSEQYF.

As to this clone: The same CDR3 can be traced to other DNA sequences in this sample. The J gene is TRBJ1-5, the V gene TRBV7-9; D possibly corresponds to TRBD1 (5 bases). Germline values: CDR1 SEHNR, CDR2 FQNEAQ (reference sequence). Trimming left V 4 bases short and J 5 bases short, with 6 bases between. The CDR3 has 12 residues. The CDR3 is CASSSTDQPQHF. The CDR3 DNA is TGTGCCAGCAGCTCGACAGATCAGCCCCAGCATTTT.